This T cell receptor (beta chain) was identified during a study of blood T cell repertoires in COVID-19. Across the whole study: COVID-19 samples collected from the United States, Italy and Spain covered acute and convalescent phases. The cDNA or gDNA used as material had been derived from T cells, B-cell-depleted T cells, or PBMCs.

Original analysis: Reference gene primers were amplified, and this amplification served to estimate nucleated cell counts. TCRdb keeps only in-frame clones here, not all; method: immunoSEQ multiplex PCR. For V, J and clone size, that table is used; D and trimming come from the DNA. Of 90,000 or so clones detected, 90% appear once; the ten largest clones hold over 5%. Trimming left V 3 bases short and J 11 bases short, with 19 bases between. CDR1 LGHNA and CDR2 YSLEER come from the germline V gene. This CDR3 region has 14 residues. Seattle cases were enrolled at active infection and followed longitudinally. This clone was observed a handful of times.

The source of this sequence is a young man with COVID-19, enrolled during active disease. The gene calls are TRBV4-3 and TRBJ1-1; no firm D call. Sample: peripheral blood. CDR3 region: CASSQDQVVAPAFF. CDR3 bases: TGCGCCAGCAGCCAGGATCAGGTAGTGGCTCCGGCTTTCTTT.